This T cell receptor beta chain was captured in a study of human thymus T cells. Study conclusions and caveats: An apparent bias in V and J gene usage was seen in thymic and blood repertoires. There were highly overlapping thymic repertoires among unrelated individuals, as related research reported.

This clone occurred once. Its antigen is not known. Profiling relied on immunoSEQ multiplex PCR, and the TCRdb table lists in-frame clones only, not all of them. In the table there are some 120,000 clones, about 94% of which are singletons. Obtained as resections during corrective heart surgery, the thymus tissue was then studied. Immunologically healthy infants in Finland undergoing congenital heart defect surgery were the donors. Germline V gives CDR1 SGHTS, CDR2 YDEGEE. The CDR3 runs 14 residues. Trimming pared 0 bases from V and 3 bases from J, leaving 8 bases between. The origin of this receptor is a boy less than two years old with a congenital heart defect but otherwise immunologically healthy. The sample consisted of thymus tissue. The chain joins TRBV5-8 to TRBJ2-3; D is possibly TRBD2 (5 bases). CDR3 sequence: CASSLAEGTDTQYF. DNA for the CDR3: TGTGCCAGCAGCTTGGCCGAGGGAACAGATACGCAGTATTTT.